The following is a T cell receptor (beta chain) sequence with its context. This specimen belongs to a study of shared clonotypes between healthy human individuals. Study overall: Donors were two women and a few men aged 18 to 49.

Naive-designated CD8 cells lacked CD45RO, were positively enriched for CCR7, and omitted terminally differentiated effector memory CD45RA+ cells. The CDR3 sequence is 13 residues long. Germline CDR1 reads GTSNPN; CDR2 reads SVGIG (reference sequence). V shed 8 bases and J shed 3 bases, with 13 bases lying between them. When replicate PCRs were run on sorted subsets, they used 200 ng DNA, around 33,000 T cell genomes. Sequenced by immunoSEQ multiplex PCR; TCRdb stores in-frame clones only, minus some. The sample carries around 2,000,000 clones, approximately 94% recorded once. The chain joins TRBV30 to TRBJ2-2, with D possibly being TRBD1 (6 bases). The receptor was derived from a man aged 18 to 29 in good health. Material: naive CD8+ T cells sorted from blood. Here the CDR3 reads CAILGAYTGELFF. The CDR3 nucleotides are TGTGCCATTTTGGGGGCCTACACCGGGGAGCTGTTTTTT.